The rows below give T cell receptor beta chains drawn from one sample of a study of blood T cell repertoires in COVID-19. The table came from immunoSEQ multiplex PCR; TCRdb's copy has only in-frame clones and leaves some out. The data show a few hundred thousand clones, 70% to 90% seen once. Material for sequencing was peripheral blood. Every receptor here comes from a human donor in a cohort sampled during active COVID-19. Each CDR3 is given with its conserved first and last residue. D genes are given only for firm matches. Not every row has a clone size; where given, it reads once, few, many or a size class.

>TRBD1|TRBJ1-2|TRBV5-1|NA
CASSSYPGDRAYGYTF
TGCGCCAGCAGCTCTTACCCTGGGGACAGGGCCTATGGCTACACCTTC
>TRBD2|TRBJ2-3|TRBV19|NA
CASSTTGTSSDTQYF
TGTGCCAGTAGTACGACCGGGACTAGTTCAGATACGCAGTATTTT
>NA|TRBJ1-1|TRBV4-2|NA
CASSQGRNLEAFF
TGTGCCAGCAGCCAAGGGAGGAACCTTGAAGCTTTCTTT
>TRBD1|TRBJ1-2|TRBV5-1|NA
CASSLSGGQYGYTF
TGCGCCAGCAGCTTGTCAGGGGGCCAGTATGGCTACACCTTC
>TRBD1|TRBJ1-6|TRBV6-5|NA
CASSRDRGHNSPLHF
TGTGCCAGCAGTCGCGACAGGGGGCACAATTCACCCCTCCACTTT
>NA|TRBJ1-6|TRBV27|few
CASSPPGGRSPLHF
TGTGCCAGCAGTCCTCCGGGGGGCCGGTCACCCCTCCACTTT
>NA|TRBJ1-3|TRBV9|NA
CASSEAAGNTIYF
TGTGCCAGCAGCGAGGCGGCAGGAAACACCATATATTTT
>NA|TRBJ2-5|TRBV5-1|NA
CASSANAAVTRETQYF
TGCGCCAGCAGCGCCAACGCGGCCGTTACACGGGAGACCCAGTACTTC
>NA|TRBJ2-7|TRBV6-5|NA
CASSYQFSYEQYF
TGTGCCAGCAGTTACCAATTCTCCTACGAGCAGTACTTC
>TRBD1|TRBJ2-3|TRBV2|once
CASSDLGQGPHTRDTQYF
TGTGCCAGCAGTGATCTGGGACAGGGGCCCCACACGCGAGATACGCAGTATTTT
>NA|TRBJ1-1|TRBV3-1/TRBV3-2|once
CASSQGPRNTEAFF
TGTGCCAGCAGCCAAGGCCCCAGGAACACTGAAGCTTTCTTT
>TRBD2|TRBJ2-1|TRBV3-1/TRBV3-2|NA
CASSPTLAGYNEQFF
TGTGCCAGCAGCCCAACACTAGCGGGGTACAATGAGCAGTTCTTC
>NA|TRBJ2-2|TRBV19|once
CASSIRFSLRSSVETGELFF
TGTGCCAGTAGTATAAGGTTTTCTTTGCGTAGCAGCGTTGAGACCGGGGAGCTGTTTTTT
>NA|TRBJ2-5|TRBV4-1|once
CASSHPYGQETQYF
TGCGCCAGCAGCCACCCCTACGGGCAAGAGACCCAGTACTTC
>NA|TRBJ2-7|TRBV11-2|NA
CASSSSSDPGAEQYF
TGTGCCAGCAGCTCCTCAAGCGACCCTGGGGCCGAGCAGTACTTC